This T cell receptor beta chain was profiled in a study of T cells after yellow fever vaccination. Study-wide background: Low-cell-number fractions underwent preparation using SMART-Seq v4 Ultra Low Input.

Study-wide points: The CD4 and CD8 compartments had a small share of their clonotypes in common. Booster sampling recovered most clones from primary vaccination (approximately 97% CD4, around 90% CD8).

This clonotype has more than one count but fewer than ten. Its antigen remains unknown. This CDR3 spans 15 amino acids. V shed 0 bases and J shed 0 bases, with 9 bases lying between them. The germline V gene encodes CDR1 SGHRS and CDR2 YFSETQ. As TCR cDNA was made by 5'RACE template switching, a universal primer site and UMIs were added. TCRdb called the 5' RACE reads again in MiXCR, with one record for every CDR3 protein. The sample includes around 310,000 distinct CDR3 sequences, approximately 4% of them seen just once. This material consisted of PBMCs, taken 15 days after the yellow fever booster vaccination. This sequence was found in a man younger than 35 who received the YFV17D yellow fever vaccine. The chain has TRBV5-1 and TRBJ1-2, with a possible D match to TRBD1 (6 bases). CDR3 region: CASSLEQGTNYGYTF. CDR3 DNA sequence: TGCGCCAGCAGCTTGGAACAGGGTACTAACTATGGCTACACCTTC.